The text below deals with one T cell receptor (beta chain). Its antigen is currently unknown. These data originate in a study of cytomegalovirus exposure and HLA in healthy donors. Study overall: Among about 179 million T cells, an earlier analysis found 90 million to 130 million unique TCR beta sequences. Study-wide results and caveats: The classifier reportedly diagnosed cytomegalovirus status with high specificity and sensitivity.

Trimming removed 5 bases from V and 0 bases from J, with 13 bases in between. The CDR3 is made up of 15 amino acids. Germline V lookup: CDR1 MGHRA, CDR2 YSYEKL. Researchers ran the PCR with 60 Vbeta and 13 Jbeta primers. Clones were sequenced by immunoSEQ multiplex PCR, and TCRdb holds only the in-frame ones, with some missing. The sample consists of more than 150,000 clones, less than 90% of them appearing once. This clonotype was sampled from a girl under three years old in good health and CMV-seronegative. The sample taken for sequencing was PBMCs. The chain carries TRBV4-1 and TRBJ1-2; possible D gene TRBD1, 6 bases. As DNA, the CDR3 is TGCGCCAGCAGCTCAAAACAGGGATCTAACTATGGCTACACCTTC. Translating it yields CASSSKQGSNYGYTF.